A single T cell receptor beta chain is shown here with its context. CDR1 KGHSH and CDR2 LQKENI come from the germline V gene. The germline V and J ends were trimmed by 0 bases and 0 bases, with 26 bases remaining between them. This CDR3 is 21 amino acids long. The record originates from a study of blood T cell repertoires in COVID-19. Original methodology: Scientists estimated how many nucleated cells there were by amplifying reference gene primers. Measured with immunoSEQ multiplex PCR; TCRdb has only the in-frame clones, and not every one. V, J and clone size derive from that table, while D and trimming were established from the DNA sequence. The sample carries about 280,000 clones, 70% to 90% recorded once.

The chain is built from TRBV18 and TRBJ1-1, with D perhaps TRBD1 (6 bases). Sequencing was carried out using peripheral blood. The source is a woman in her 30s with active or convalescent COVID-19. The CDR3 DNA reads TGTGCCAGCTCACCACCGAGGGGGTCGGGATTCTCCCTCATTATGAACACTGAAGCTTTCTTT. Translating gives CASSPPRGSGFSLIMNTEAFF. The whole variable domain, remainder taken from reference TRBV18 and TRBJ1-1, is NAGVMQNPRHLVRRRGQEARLRCSPMKGHSHVYWYRQLPEEGLKFMVYLQKENIIDESGMPKERFSAEFPKEGPSILRIQQVVRGDSAAYFCASSPPRGSGFSLIMNTEAFFGQGTRLTVV.